The 20 T cell receptor beta chains presented below share a single source sample, sequenced in a study of PD-1 blockade in classical Hodgkin lymphoma. All patients experienced relapse after autologous stem cell transplantation, and brentuximab vedotin exposure was variable. The repertoire was sequenced with immunoSEQ multiplex PCR; TCRdb's copy has only in-frame clones and lacks some. The sample includes about 90,000 clones, 80% to 95% of them seen just once. The source material was peripheral blood mononuclear cells (PBMCs), sampled before the second cycle of nivolumab. These receptors came from a human donor with classical Hodgkin lymphoma.

The chain couples TRBV18 to TRBJ1-1; D remains ambiguous. The CDR3 has 12 residues. Per germline, CDR1 KGHSH and CDR2 LQKENI. Trimming removed 1 base from V and 5 bases from J, with 5 bases in between. The CDR3 loop reads CASSPLGTEAFF. In DNA form, the CDR3 reads TGTGCCAGCTCACCACTGGGGACTGAAGCTTTCTTT.

V usage is TRBV28 and J usage is TRBJ2-5; D not certain. Germline values: CDR1 MDHEN, CDR2 SYDVKM. The CDR3 length is 12 residues. Trimming took 6 bases from V and 7 from J, leaving 12 bases between them. This CDR3 is CASSAPKGTQYF. CDR3 DNA sequence: TGTGCCAGCAGCGCTCCTAAAGGGACCCAGTACTTC.

This clone was observed once. The rearrangement links TRBV6-1 to TRBJ2-1, with D possibly TRBD2 on 5 matching bases. Germline V CDR1 and CDR2: MNHNS, SASEGT. The germline V and J ends were trimmed by 7 bases and 0 bases, with 13 bases remaining between them. There are 15 residues in the CDR3. CDR3 amino acids: CASTLTGSSYNEQFF. CDR3 nucleotides: TGTGCCAGCACCCTTACGGGGAGCTCCTACAATGAGCAGTTCTTC.

This chain links TRBV5-1 with TRBJ1-4; D is perhaps TRBD1 (5 bases). The V gene lost 7 bases and the J gene lost 10 bases, with 17 bases spanning the gap. CDR1 SGHRS and CDR2 YFSETQ come from the germline V gene. This CDR3 spans 13 amino acids. CDR3 sequence: CASSGTQERKLFF. In DNA, the CDR3 is TGCGCCAGCTCGGGGACTCAAGAGAGAAAACTGTTTTTT. Full variable domain (rest looked up from reference TRBV5-1 and TRBJ1-4): KAGVTQTPRYLIKTRGQQVTLSCSPISGHRSVSWYQQTPGQGLQFLFEYFSETQRNKGNFPGRFSGRQFSNSRSEMNVSTLELGDSALYLCASSGTQERKLFFGSGTQLSVL.

The J gene is TRBJ2-1, the V gene TRBV30; D not certain. The CDR3 is made up of 13 amino acids. V lost 3 bases, J lost 4 bases, and 10 bases lay in between. Looked up from germline, CDR1 is GTSNPN and CDR2 is SVGIG (reference sequence). CDR3 sequence reads: CAWSNSRYNEQFF. The CDR3 bases are TGTGCCTGGAGCAACAGTAGGTACAATGAGCAGTTCTTC. Combining the CDR3 with reference TRBV30 and TRBJ2-1 gives the whole variable domain SQTIHQWPATLVQPVGSPLSLECTVEGTSNPNLYWYRQAAGRGLQLLFYSVGIGQISSEVPQNLSASRPQDRQFILSSKKLLLSDSGFYLCAWSNSRYNEQFFGPGTRLTVL.

This sequence joins TRBV27 and TRBJ2-7; TRBD2 might be the D (5 bases). Germline CDR1 and CDR2: MNHEY and SMNVEV (reference sequence). V dropped 3 bases and J dropped 3 bases, with 9 bases sitting between them. The CDR3 runs 13 residues. In DNA, the CDR3 is TGTGCCAGCAGTTTTAGCGTTCACTACGAGCAGTACTTC. Translated, it gives CASSFSVHYEQYF.

The chain combines TRBV27 with TRBJ2-7, with D perhaps TRBD1 or TRBD2 (6 bases each). CDR1 is MNHEY and CDR2 is SMNVEV in the germline V gene (reference sequence). V was trimmed by 4 bases and J by 2 bases, leaving 9 bases between them. This CDR3 has 13 amino acids. In DNA form, the CDR3 reads TGTGCCAGCAGTTGGGGGGCCACCTACGAGCAGTACTTC. Its protein product is CASSWGATYEQYF.

This clone was seen once. This chain connects TRBV5-8 to TRBJ2-5; no clear D gene. V was shortened by 4 bases and J by 0 bases, with 13 bases between the two germline ends. CDR3 length equals 15 residues. From germline, CDR1 is SGHTS and CDR2 YDEGEE. The DNA of the CDR3 is TGTGCCAGCAGCCGTAACGCCGGACACCAAGAGACCCAGTACTTC. Its translation is CASSRNAGHQETQYF.

The chain carries TRBV28 and TRBJ1-1; 7 bases are shared with TRBD1. V shed 2 bases and J 5 bases; nucleotides not matched to a gene: 8. CDR3 length equals 15 residues. The germline gives CDR1 MDHEN, CDR2 SYDVKM. CDR3 loop: CASSLDIRGGTEAFF. CDR3 sequence (DNA): TGTGCCAGCAGTTTAGACATCAGGGGGGGTACTGAAGCTTTCTTT.

This chain links TRBV5-6 with TRBJ2-1, with TRBD1 as a possible D gene (6 bases). V was shortened by 2 bases and J by 8 bases, with 11 bases between the two germline ends. Germline V gene sequence: CDR1 SGHDT, CDR2 YYEEEE. This CDR3 region has 13 residues. The CDR3, as DNA: TGTGCCAGCAGCTTCACAGGGTTTCATGAGCAGTTCTTC. Protein: CASSFTGFHEQFF.

V usage is TRBV5-6 and J usage is TRBJ2-3; the match to TRBD2 covers 11 bases. V was clipped by 0 bases and J by 4 bases; unmatched bases: 4. From germline, CDR1 is SGHDT and CDR2 YYEEEE. This CDR3 has 16 residues. CDR3 amino acids: CASSLVSSGRPDTQYF. CDR3 nucleotides: TGTGCCAGCAGCTTGGTGTCTAGCGGGAGGCCAGATACGCAGTATTTT.

The chain has TRBV5-8 and TRBJ2-2; 10 nucleotides align to TRBD2. The CDR3 is made up of 16 amino acids. Germline V gene sequence: CDR1 SGHTS, CDR2 YDEGEE. The trim removed 3 bases at V and 0 bases at J, leaving 2 bases unmatched. The CDR3 reads CASSSGTSANTGELFF. DNA for the CDR3: TGTGCCAGCAGCTCAGGGACTAGCGCGAACACCGGGGAGCTGTTTTTT.

V usage is TRBV30 and J usage is TRBJ2-5, with 16 bases that match TRBD2. This CDR3 contains 15 residues. V was clipped by 2 bases and J by 8 bases; unmatched bases: 5. Germline V gene lookup returns CDR1 GTSNPN and CDR2 SVGIG (reference sequence). CDR3 protein: CAWSFGTSGRETQYF. In DNA form, the CDR3 reads TGTGCCTGGAGTTTCGGGACTAGCGGGAGGGAAACCCAGTACTTC.

The chain has TRBV19 and TRBJ1-1, with 9 positions matching TRBD1. J was trimmed by 0 bases and V by 8 bases; bases with no gene match: 7. The germline V gene has CDR1 LNHDA and CDR2 SQIVND (reference sequence). The CDR3 extends over 15 amino acids. CDR3 region: CASRPGTGMNTEAFF. CDR3 bases: TGTGCCAGTCGTCCCGGGACAGGGATGAACACTGAAGCTTTCTTT.

The J gene is TRBJ2-3, the V gene TRBV30, with 7 bases that match TRBD2. The V and J ends lost 7 bases and 5 bases, in that order; junction bases with no gene match: 6. The germline V gene has CDR1 GTSNPN and CDR2 SVGIG (reference sequence). CDR3 length: 12 residues. The CDR3 DNA is TGTGCCTACAGGCGGGAGCAAGATACGCAGTATTTT. This codes for CAYRREQDTQYF.

CDR3 sequence (DNA): TGTGCCAGCAGTGAAGCGAAGTATCCTCCTCTAGCGGTCACAGATACGCAGTATTTT. It specifies CASSEAKYPPLAVTDTQYF. This chain connects TRBV6-1 to TRBJ2-3; the match to TRBD2 covers 7 bases. CDR3 length: 19 amino acids. J was trimmed by 2 bases and V by 0 bases; bases with no gene match: 14. The germline V gene has CDR1 MNHNS and CDR2 SASEGT.

This chain joins TRBV12-5 and TRBJ2-1; 14 bases are shared with TRBD2. This CDR3 contains 20 residues. Per germline, CDR1 LGHNT and CDR2 FRNRAP. Germline trimming cut 0 bases from V and 7 bases from J; bases unmatched to any gene: 14. The DNA of the CDR3 is TGTGCTAGTGGTTTGGTAACTACCCCGGGACTAGCGGGAGCCCGAAATGAGCAGTTCTTC. Its translation: CASGLVTTPGLAGARNEQFF.

This clone was recorded once. CDR3 nucleotides: TGCAGCGCAAAAAAACCGGGACAGGGCACCGGGGAGCTGTTTTTT. Residues: CSAKKPGQGTGELFF. The chain recombines TRBV29-1 with TRBJ2-2, with 9 bases aligning to TRBD1. Germline values: CDR1 SQVTM, CDR2 ANQGSEA. J lost 4 bases, V lost 7 bases, and 10 bases had no gene match. CDR3 length: 15 residues.

The CDR3 protein is CASSLARGQFQETQYF. CDR3 nucleotide sequence: TGTGCCAGCAGCTTGGCCAGGGGCCAATTTCAAGAGACCCAGTACTTC. The chain recombines TRBV5-8 with TRBJ2-5, with D perhaps TRBD1 (6 bases). The CDR3 runs to 16 residues. V dropped 0 bases and J dropped 2 bases, with 14 bases sitting between them. The germline gives CDR1 SGHTS, CDR2 YDEGEE.

V and J are TRBV2 and TRBJ2-5; possible D gene TRBD1, 5 bases. V shed 10 bases and J shed 5 bases, with 11 bases lying between them. The CDR3 loop spans 11 amino acids. Germline V CDR1 and CDR2: SNHLY, FYNNEI. The CDR3 DNA reads as TGTGCCATCGACAGTGCTGAGACCCAGTACTTC. It is translated as CAIDSAETQYF.